This TCR beta chain was retrieved from a study of blood T cells in healthy people across ages. At the level of the study: Researchers report that template switching captured about one barcoded beta molecule per two T cells.

The CDR3 contains 15 residues. V trimming: 4 bases; J trimming: 0 bases; junction bases outside the gene matches: 9. The germline V gene encodes CDR1 GTSNPN and CDR2 SVGIG (reference sequence). Every donor contributed 7.5 to 10 milliliters of peripheral blood by blood draw. Through a sample-barcoded 5' primer and a J-beta primer mix, a second PCR was run for roughly 7 to 11 cycles. TCRdb fed the 5' RACE reads into MiXCR, producing one record per CDR3 protein. This table holds some 700,000 distinct CDR3 sequences, roughly 41% found once. This clonotype has at least ten counts. The specimen sequenced was blood. The origin of this receptor is a woman aged 55-69 years in good health. This chain links TRBV30 with TRBJ2-7; 7 nucleotides agree with TRBD2. CDR3: CAWTRGGSGSYEQYF. Here the CDR3 DNA reads TGTGCCTGGACCCGGGGAGGGTCGGGCTCCTACGAGCAGTACTTC.